Described below is a single T cell receptor beta chain sequence and its context. These data are taken from a study of blood T cell repertoires in COVID-19. Study details: COVID-19 samples, acute and convalescent, were from the United States, Italy and Spain. PBMCs, B-cell-depleted T cells, or T cells provided the cDNA or gDNA that made up the material.

In the source study's methods: The assay estimated nucleated cells by amplifying reference gene primers. Clones were read by immunoSEQ multiplex PCR, and TCRdb kept only the in-frame ones, dropping some. The DNA was the basis for D and trimming; V, J and clone size are from that table. The profile shows around 270,000 clones, 85% to 90% of them singletons. This receptor was identified in a middle-aged man with acute or convalescent COVID-19. Source material: peripheral blood.

The CDR3 sequence is CASSETGTNYGYTF. The CDR3 DNA follows: TGTGCCAGCAGTGAAACAGGGACTAACTATGGCTACACCTTC. The rearrangement joins TRBV2 to TRBJ1-2; tentative D call: TRBD1 (6 bases). The ends were cut back, 2 bases at V and 0 bases at J, with 7 bases in the middle. The CDR3 is 14 residues long. CDR1 is SNHLY, CDR2 FYNNEI, per germline.